This is a list of T cell receptor beta chains from one sample in a study of TIL therapy for anti-PD-1-resistant metastatic lung cancer. The method was immunoSEQ multiplex PCR; TCRdb's version includes in-frame clones alone and lacks a portion of them. The sample records tens of thousands of clones, roughly 85% being singletons. The source was blood, collected at baseline. Source of these receptors: a woman aged 30-85 years with non-small cell lung cancer. Both conserved end residues are part of each CDR3. D genes are given only for firm matches. Only part of the rows carry a size: once, few, many, or a class if the clone is expanded.

>TRBV15|TRBJ1-2|-|few
CATSRDLNYGYTF
TGTGCCACCAGCAGAGACCTCAACTATGGCTACACCTTC
>TRBV6-5|TRBJ2-3|-|-
CASSRSGYGTDTQYF
TGTGCCAGCAGTAGGAGCGGCTATGGCACAGATACGCAGTATTTT
>TRBV15|TRBJ1-4|-|-
CATSTGALKEKLFF
TGTGCCACCAGCACGGGGGCGCTTAAGGAAAAACTGTTTTTT
>TRBV6-1|TRBJ1-2|-|-
CASRGGLNYGYTF
TGTGCCAGCAGGGGGGGGCTTAACTATGGCTACACCTTC
>TRBV9|TRBJ1-1|TRBD1|-
CASSARQGELNTEAFF
TGTGCCAGCAGCGCCCGACAGGGGGAGTTGAACACTGAAGCTTTCTTT
>TRBV7-2|TRBJ2-1|TRBD2|-
CASSLHGAGTGGEQFF
TGTGCCAGCAGCTTACACGGAGCGGGAACGGGTGGTGAGCAGTTCTTC
>TRBV19|TRBJ1-3|TRBD1|once
CASKPRDRAWGSGNTIYF
TGTGCCAGTAAACCCCGCGACAGGGCCTGGGGCTCTGGAAACACCATATATTTT
>TRBV19|TRBJ1-4|-|-
CASSILEGFSEKLFF
TGTGCCAGTAGTATTCTTGAAGGATTCAGTGAAAAACTGTTTTTT
>TRBV29-1|TRBJ1-2|TRBD1|few
CSVGQGRGGYTF
TGCAGCGTTGGACAGGGGAGAGGAGGCTACACCTTC
>TRBV9|TRBJ1-6|-|-
CASSALDSQGNSPLHF
TGTGCCAGCAGCGCCCTAGACAGCCAGGGGAATTCACCCCTCCACTTT
>TRBV4-1|TRBJ1-2|TRBD1|once
CASSRSTGKVYGYTF
TGCGCCAGCAGCCGGTCGACAGGGAAGGTATATGGCTACACCTTC
>TRBV2|TRBJ2-7|TRBD1|once
CASSRQGARYEQYF
TGTGCCAGCAGTAGACAGGGGGCACGTTACGAGCAGTACTTC
>TRBV7-8|TRBJ2-6|-|-
CASSLDQLLANVLTF
TGTGCCAGCAGCTTAGACCAGCTACTGGCCAACGTCCTGACTTTC
>TRBV7-2|TRBJ2-1|-|-
CASSYRGPTIYNEQFF
TGTGCCAGCAGCTACCGGGGTCCGACCATCTACAATGAGCAGTTCTTC
>TRBV2|TRBJ2-3|-|-
CASSAVGVSTDTQYF
TGTGCCAGCAGCGCCGTGGGGGTTAGCACAGATACGCAGTATTTT
>TRBV27|TRBJ2-3|TRBD2|-
CASSPSGDNTQYF
TGTGCCAGCAGTCCTAGCGGAGATAATACGCAGTATTTT
>TRBV27|TRBJ2-7|TRBD2|-
CASSLWGGSSYEQYF
TGTGCCAGCAGTTTATGGGGCGGGAGCTCCTACGAGCAGTACTTC
>TRBV2|TRBJ2-1|TRBD2|-
CASRSLAGGRNNEQFF
TGTGCCAGCAGGTCCCTAGCGGGTGGAAGGAACAATGAGCAGTTCTTC
>TRBV29-1|TRBJ1-2|-|once
CSVEVGGGYGYTF
TGCAGCGTTGAAGTGGGGGGTGGATATGGCTACACCTTC
>TRBV9|TRBJ1-1|TRBD1|-
CASSQGQGNTEAFF
TGTGCCAGCAGCCAAGGACAGGGAAATACTGAAGCTTTCTTT
>TRBV7-9|TRBJ2-2|-|-
CASSFEPGELFF
TGTGCCAGCAGCTTTGAGCCCGGGGAGCTGTTTTTT
>TRBV6-5|TRBJ2-5|-|few
CASSYDRMETQYF
TGTGCCAGCAGTTACGATAGAATGGAGACCCAGTACTTC
>TRBV11-3|TRBJ2-3|TRBD2|-
CASSLAQGGADTQYF
TGTGCCAGCAGCTTAGCCCAGGGAGGGGCAGATACGCAGTATTTT
>TRBV28|TRBJ2-3|-|-
CASSFPGSGHKQDTQYF
TGTGCCAGCAGTTTCCCCGGAAGTGGTCACAAACAAGATACGCAGTATTTT
>TRBV7-9|TRBJ1-1|-|-
CASRLGTEAFF
TGTGCCAGCCGGCTTGGGACTGAAGCTTTCTTT
>TRBV6-1|TRBJ1-1|-|-
CASLLPGGGRFGAFF
TGTGCCAGCCTCCTTCCGGGAGGGGGAAGATTTGGAGCTTTCTTT
>TRBV18|TRBJ2-7|TRBD2|-
CASSPARGAYEQYF
TGTGCCAGCTCACCCGCCCGGGGGGCCTACGAGCAGTACTTC
>TRBV18|TRBJ2-1|TRBD2|-
CASSLLSGSGSYNEQFF
TGTGCCAGCTCTCTACTTAGCGGGAGTGGGTCCTACAATGAGCAGTTCTTC
>TRBV15|TRBJ2-7|-|-
CATSRVTGYEQYF
TGTGCCACCAGCAGAGTCACCGGCTACGAGCAGTACTTC
>TRBV13|TRBJ2-3|-|-
CASSLGGGVEGTDTQYF
TGTGCCAGCAGCTTAGGCGGGGGAGTGGAAGGCACAGATACGCAGTATTTT
>TRBV6-6|TRBJ1-3|-|-
CASSWTVSGNTIYF
TGTGCCAGCAGTTGGACAGTCTCTGGAAACACCATATATTTT
>TRBV28|TRBJ1-4|-|-
CASRRSPGISNEKLFF
TGTGCCAGCAGGAGGTCCCCGGGGATCTCTAATGAAAAACTGTTTTTT
>TRBV5-1|TRBJ2-5|-|-
CASSLSPLGAEWETQYF
TGCGCCAGCAGCTTGAGCCCTTTGGGGGCGGAATGGGAGACCCAGTACTTC
>TRBV11-2|TRBJ1-5|-|-
CASSLDSSYQPQHF
TGTGCCAGCAGCTTAGATTCCAGTTATCAGCCCCAGCATTTT
>TRBV5-1|TRBJ2-2|-|-
CASSLYRQASTGELFF
TGCGCCAGCAGCTTGTATCGACAGGCGAGCACCGGGGAGCTGTTTTTT
>TRBV15|TRBJ2-7|-|few
CATSRDNRDTEQYF
TGTGCCACCAGCAGAGATAATCGGGACACCGAGCAGTACTTC
>TRBV5-5|TRBJ1-6|-|-
CASKLDSSYNSPLHF
TGTGCCAGTAAACTTGACAGCTCCTATAATTCACCCCTCCACTTT